The subject of this entry is one T cell receptor (beta chain). This record belongs to a study of control samples from healthy donors and cancer patients. The assay was immunoSEQ multiplex PCR, and TCRdb's table has in-frame clones only and misses some. The repertoire holds about 77,000 clones, roughly 92% seen once, with more than 5% in the top ten. The V end was cut by 5 bases, the J end by 4 bases, with 12 bases between. The CDR3 has 14 residues. Germline CDR1 reads LNHDA; CDR2 reads SQIVND (reference sequence). Material: blood. This TCR was sampled from a woman aged 55-69 years in good health. V is TRBV19 and J is TRBJ1-3, with a tentative D call TRBD1 (5 bases). The CDR3 sequence is CASSRGGVGNTIYF. The CDR3, as DNA: TGTGCCAGTAGTCGGGGAGGGGTCGGAAACACCATATATTTT.